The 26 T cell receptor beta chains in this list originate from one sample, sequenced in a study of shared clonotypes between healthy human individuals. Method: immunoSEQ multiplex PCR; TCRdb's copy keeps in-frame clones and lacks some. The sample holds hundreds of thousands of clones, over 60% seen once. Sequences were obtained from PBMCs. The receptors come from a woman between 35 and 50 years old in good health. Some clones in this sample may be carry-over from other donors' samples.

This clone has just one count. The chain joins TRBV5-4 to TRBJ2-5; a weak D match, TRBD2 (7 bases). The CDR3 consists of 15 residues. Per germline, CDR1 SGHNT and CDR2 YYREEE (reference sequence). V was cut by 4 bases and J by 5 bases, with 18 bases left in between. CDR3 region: CASSPGGGEGETQYF. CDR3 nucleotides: TGTGCCAGCAGCCCCGGAGGGGGGGAGGGGGAGACCCAGTACTTC.

CDR3 sequence: CAISESQETQYF. The DNA for the CDR3 is TGTGCCATCAGTGAGTCCCAAGAGACCCAGTACTTC. The V gene is TRBV10-3, the J gene TRBJ2-5; D unresolved. Germline loops: CDR1 ENHRY, CDR2 SYGVKD. Trimming took 0 bases from V and 1 from J, leaving 0 bases between them. The CDR3 runs to 12 residues.

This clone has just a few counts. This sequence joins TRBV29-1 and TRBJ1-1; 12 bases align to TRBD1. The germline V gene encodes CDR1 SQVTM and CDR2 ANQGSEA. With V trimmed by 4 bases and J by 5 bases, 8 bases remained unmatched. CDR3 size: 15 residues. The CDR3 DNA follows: TGCAGCGTTGCCGGGACAGGGGGCGCGAGGACTGAAGCTTTCTTT. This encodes CSVAGTGGARTEAFF.

CDR3 sequence: CASSLTVNTDTQYF. The CDR3 DNA follows: TGCGCCAGCAGCTTGACAGTGAACACAGATACGCAGTATTTT. The chain employs TRBV5-1 and TRBJ2-3, with unresolved D. V dropped 1 base and J dropped 2 bases, with 8 bases sitting between them. Germline CDR1 is SGHRS and CDR2 is YFSETQ. The length of the CDR3 is 14 residues.

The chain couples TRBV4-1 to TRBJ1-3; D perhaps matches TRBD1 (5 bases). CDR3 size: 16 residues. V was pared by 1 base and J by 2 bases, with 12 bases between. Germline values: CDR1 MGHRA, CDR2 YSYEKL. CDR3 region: CASSQGVWGAGNTIYF. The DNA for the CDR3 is TGCGCCAGCAGCCAAGGAGTATGGGGGGCTGGAAACACCATATATTTT.

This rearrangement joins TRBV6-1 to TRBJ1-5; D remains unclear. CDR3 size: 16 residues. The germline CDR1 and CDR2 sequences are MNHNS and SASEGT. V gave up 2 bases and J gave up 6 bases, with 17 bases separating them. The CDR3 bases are TGTGCCAGCAGTGAACGGCTGGGTTGGATTGGTCAGCCCCAGCATTTT. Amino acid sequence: CASSERLGWIGQPQHF.

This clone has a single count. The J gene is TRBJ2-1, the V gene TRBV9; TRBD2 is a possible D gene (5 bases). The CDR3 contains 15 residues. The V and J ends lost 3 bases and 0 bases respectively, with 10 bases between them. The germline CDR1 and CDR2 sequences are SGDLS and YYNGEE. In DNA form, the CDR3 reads TGTGCCAGCAGCGGGACCGGGAACTCCTACAATGAGCAGTTCTTC. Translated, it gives CASSGTGNSYNEQFF.

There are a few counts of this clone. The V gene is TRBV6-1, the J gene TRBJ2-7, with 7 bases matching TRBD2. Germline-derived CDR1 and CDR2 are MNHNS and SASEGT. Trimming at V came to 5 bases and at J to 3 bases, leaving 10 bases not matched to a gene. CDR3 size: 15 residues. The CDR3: CASSPRLAVYYEQYF. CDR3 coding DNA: TGTGCCAGCAGTCCCCGGCTAGCGGTATACTACGAGCAGTACTTC.

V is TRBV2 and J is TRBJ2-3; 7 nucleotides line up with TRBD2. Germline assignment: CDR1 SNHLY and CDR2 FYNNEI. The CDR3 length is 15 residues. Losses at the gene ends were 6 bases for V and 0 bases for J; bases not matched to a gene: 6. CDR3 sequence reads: CASRLTSVSTDTQYF. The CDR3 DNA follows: TGTGCCAGCAGGCTCACTAGCGTAAGCACAGATACGCAGTATTTT. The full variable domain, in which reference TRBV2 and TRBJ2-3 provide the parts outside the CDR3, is EPEVTQTPSHQVTQMGQEVILRCVPISNHLYFYWYRQILGQKVEFLVSFYNNEISEKSEIFDDQFSVERPDGSNFTLKIRSTKLEDSAMYFCASRLTSVSTDTQYFGPGTRLTVL.

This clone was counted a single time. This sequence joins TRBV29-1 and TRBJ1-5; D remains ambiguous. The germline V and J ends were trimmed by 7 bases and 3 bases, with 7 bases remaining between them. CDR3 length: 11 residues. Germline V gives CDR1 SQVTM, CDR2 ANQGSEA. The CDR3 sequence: CSAGANQPQHF. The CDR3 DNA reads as TGCAGCGCCGGAGCCAATCAGCCCCAGCATTTT.

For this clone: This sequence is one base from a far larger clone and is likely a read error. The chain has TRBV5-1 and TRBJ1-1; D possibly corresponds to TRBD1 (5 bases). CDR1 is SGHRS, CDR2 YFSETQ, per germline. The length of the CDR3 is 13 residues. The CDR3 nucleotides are TGCGCCAGCAGCGCGGACACGTACACTGAAGATTTCTTT. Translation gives CASSADTYTEDFF.

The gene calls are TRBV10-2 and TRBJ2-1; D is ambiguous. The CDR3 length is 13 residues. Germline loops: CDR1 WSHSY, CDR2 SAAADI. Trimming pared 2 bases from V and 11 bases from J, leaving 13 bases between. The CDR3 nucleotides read TGCGCCAGCAGTGAGAGGGATATAGTCCAGCAGTTCTTC. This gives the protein CASSERDIVQQFF.

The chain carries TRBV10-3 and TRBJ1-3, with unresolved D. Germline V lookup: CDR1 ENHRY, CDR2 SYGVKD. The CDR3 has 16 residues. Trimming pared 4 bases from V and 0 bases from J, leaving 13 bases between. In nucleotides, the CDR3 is TGTGCCATCAGTGCTGACCGGGCCTACTCTGGAAACACCATATATTTT. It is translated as CAISADRAYSGNTIYF.

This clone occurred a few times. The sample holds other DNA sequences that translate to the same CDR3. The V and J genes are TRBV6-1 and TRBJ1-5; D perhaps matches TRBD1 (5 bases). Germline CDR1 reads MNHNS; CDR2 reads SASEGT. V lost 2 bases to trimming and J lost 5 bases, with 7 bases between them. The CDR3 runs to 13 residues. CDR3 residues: CASSEQGDQPQHF. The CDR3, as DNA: TGTGCCAGCAGTGAACAGGGCGATCAGCCCCAGCATTTT.

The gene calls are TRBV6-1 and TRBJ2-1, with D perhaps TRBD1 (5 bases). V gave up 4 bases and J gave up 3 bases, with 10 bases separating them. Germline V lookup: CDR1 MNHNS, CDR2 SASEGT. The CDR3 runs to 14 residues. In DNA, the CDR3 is TGTGCCAGCAGTGCTACAGGTGGCTACAATGAGCAGTTCTTC. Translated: CASSATGGYNEQFF.

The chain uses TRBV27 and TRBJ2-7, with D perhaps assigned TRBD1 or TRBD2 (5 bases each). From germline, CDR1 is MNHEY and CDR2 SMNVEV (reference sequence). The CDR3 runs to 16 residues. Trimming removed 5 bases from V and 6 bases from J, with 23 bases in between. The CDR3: CASSQRVSGQGGEQYF. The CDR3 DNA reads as TGTGCCAGCAGTCAAAGGGTATCAGGACAAGGAGGCGAGCAGTACTTC.

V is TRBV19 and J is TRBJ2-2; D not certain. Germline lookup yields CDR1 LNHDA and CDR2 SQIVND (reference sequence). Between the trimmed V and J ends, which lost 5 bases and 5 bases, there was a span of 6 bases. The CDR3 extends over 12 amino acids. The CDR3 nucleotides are TGTGCCAGTAGTTTGGTGACCGGGGAGCTGTTTTTT. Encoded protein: CASSLVTGELFF.

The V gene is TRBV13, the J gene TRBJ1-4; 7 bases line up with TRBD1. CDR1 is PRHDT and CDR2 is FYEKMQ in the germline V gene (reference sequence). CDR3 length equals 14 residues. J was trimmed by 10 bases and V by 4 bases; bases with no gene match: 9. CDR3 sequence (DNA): TGTGCCAGCAGCTCCGGACAGGCTCGGGGAAAACTGTTTTTT. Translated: CASSSGQARGKLFF.

The chain's CDR3 is CASSPIGRVGYGYTF. Here the CDR3 DNA reads TGTGCCAGCAGCCCCATTGGTAGGGTGGGGTATGGCTACACCTTC. This chain uses TRBV5-8 with TRBJ1-2; D is unresolved. CDR3 length: 15 amino acids. V was pared by 4 bases and J by 5 bases, with 18 bases between. CDR1 and CDR2 from the germline V gene are SGHTS and YDEGEE.

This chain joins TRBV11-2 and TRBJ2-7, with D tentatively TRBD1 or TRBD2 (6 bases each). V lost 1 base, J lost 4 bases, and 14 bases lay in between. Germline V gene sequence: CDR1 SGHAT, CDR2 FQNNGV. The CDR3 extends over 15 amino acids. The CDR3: CASSLGRGTQYEQYF. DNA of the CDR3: TGTGCCAGCAGCTTAGGGAGGGGGACTCAGTACGAGCAGTACTTC.

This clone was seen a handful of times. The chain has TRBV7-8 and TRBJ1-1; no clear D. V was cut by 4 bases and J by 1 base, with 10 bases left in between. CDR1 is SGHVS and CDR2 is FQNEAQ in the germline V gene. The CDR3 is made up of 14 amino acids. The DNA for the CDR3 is TGTGCCAGCAGCTGGAGGAGTGGGAACACTGAAGCTTTCTTT. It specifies CASSWRSGNTEAFF.

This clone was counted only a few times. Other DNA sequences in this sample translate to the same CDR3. CDR3 sequence: CASPRTEAFF. The CDR3 DNA sequence: TGTGCCAGCCCGCGGACTGAAGCTTTCTTT. The chain has TRBV9 and TRBJ1-1; D gene ambiguous. The CDR3 is made up of 10 amino acids. V lost 7 bases and J lost 5, with 6 bases in between. Per germline, CDR1 SGDLS and CDR2 YYNGEE.

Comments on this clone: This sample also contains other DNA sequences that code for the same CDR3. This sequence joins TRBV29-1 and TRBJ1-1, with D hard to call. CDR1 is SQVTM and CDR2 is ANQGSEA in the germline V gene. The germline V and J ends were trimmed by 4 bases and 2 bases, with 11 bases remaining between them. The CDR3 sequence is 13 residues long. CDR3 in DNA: TGCAGCGTTGGGCGGGAACCCAACACTGAAGCTTTCTTT. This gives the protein CSVGREPNTEAFF.

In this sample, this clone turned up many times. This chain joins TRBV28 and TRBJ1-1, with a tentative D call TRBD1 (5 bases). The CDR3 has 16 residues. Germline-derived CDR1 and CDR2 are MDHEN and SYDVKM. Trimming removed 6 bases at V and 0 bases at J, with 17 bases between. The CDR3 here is CASRPLTDTLNTEAFF. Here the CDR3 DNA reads TGTGCCAGCAGACCGCTTACGGACACCTTGAACACTGAAGCTTTCTTT. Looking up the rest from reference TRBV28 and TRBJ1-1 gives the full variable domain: DVKVTQSSRYLVKRTGEKVFLECVQDMDHENMFWYRQDPGLGLRLIYFSYDVKMKEKGDIPEGYSVSREKKERFSLILESASTNQTSMYLCASRPLTDTLNTEAFFGQGTRLTVV.

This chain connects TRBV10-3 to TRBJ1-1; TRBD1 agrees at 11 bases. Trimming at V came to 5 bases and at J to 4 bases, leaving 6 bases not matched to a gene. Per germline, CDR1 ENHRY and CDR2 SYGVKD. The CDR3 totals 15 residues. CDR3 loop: CAISPPGQGVTEAFF. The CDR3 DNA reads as TGTGCCATCAGTCCACCGGGACAGGGGGTCACTGAAGCTTTCTTT.

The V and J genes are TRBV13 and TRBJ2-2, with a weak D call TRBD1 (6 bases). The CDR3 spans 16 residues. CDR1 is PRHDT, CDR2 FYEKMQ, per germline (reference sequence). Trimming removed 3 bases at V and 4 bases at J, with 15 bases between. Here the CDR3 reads CASSFRSGTITGELFF. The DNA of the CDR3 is TGTGCCAGCAGCTTCCGCTCCGGGACAATCACCGGGGAGCTGTTTTTT.